This T cell receptor beta chain is drawn from a study of vaccination and CD4 T cells after COVID-19. Study context: No peptide, an HIV-1 Nef pool, or a CEFX pool was what each control culture received.

General study findings and limits: With convalescent patients, a median about 90% of reactive clones emerged solely after vaccination.

This clonotype was detected a few times. Its antigen is currently unknown. An Oncomine TCR Beta short-read assay was used to sequence the DNA from cultured CD4+ T cells. Genomic DNA extraction was carried out from cultured CD4+ T cells. Via MiXCR, TCRdb re-called the PCR reads, giving one row per CDR3 protein. The sample yields 15,000 to 20,000 distinct CDR3 sequences, under 80% seen once. As to treatment: roughly 10-day PBMC culture with coronavirus spike peptide pools or control peptides (ViraFEST assay). A negative selection step was used to isolate CD4+ T cells once culture had run for 10 days. Sequencing used CD4+ T cells from blood, cultured in vitro. This clonotype was obtained from a human donor who had recovered from COVID-19.

The CDR3 loop reads CASSLEGFNQPQHF. The CDR3 nucleotides are TGTGCCAGCAGCTTAGAGGGATTCAATCAGCCCCAGCATTTT. This chain links TRBV7-2 with TRBJ1-5; D gene uncertain. The V gene lost 1 base and the J gene lost 3 bases, with 7 bases spanning the gap. The CDR3 contains 14 residues. Germline CDR1 is SGHTA and CDR2 is FQGNSA.